The 17 T cell receptor beta chains presented below share a single source sample, sequenced in a study of T cell responses to AZD1222 COVID-19 vaccine. Data came from immunoSEQ multiplex PCR; TCRdb stores just in-frame clones and leaves some out. Found here are roughly 79,000 clones, around 90% of them singletons; the top ten hold roughly 7%. Sequencing was performed on peripheral blood, taken on day 0 of MenACWY control vaccination. These receptors were taken from an adult in good health.

The rearrangement joins TRBV27 to TRBJ2-1; 9 bases align to TRBD2. CDR1 MNHEY and CDR2 SMNVEV come from the germline V gene (reference sequence). V was clipped by 6 bases and J by 3 bases; unmatched bases: 6. The CDR3 is made up of 15 amino acids. The CDR3 is CASSLTSGLYNEQFF. Written as DNA, the CDR3 is TGTGCCAGCAGCCTTACTAGCGGGCTCTACAATGAGCAGTTCTTC.

The chain combines TRBV6-6 with TRBJ1-3; D call uncertain. V was clipped by 0 bases and J by 0 bases, with 6 bases between them. The germline CDR1 and CDR2 sequences are MNHNY and SVGAGI (reference sequence). CDR3 length: 15 amino acids. Written as DNA, the CDR3 is TGTGCCAGCAGTTACTCGACGGTCTCTGGAAACACCATATATTTT. Its translation is CASSYSTVSGNTIYF.

CDR3: CASSFQDILYGYTF. CDR3 nucleotides: TGTGCCAGCAGCTTCCAGGACATACTCTATGGCTACACCTTC. The chain recombines TRBV5-4 with TRBJ1-2, with a weak D call TRBD1 (5 bases). Trimming stripped 2 bases from V and 4 bases from J, with 12 bases between. The CDR3 contains 14 residues. Looked up from germline, CDR1 is SGHNT and CDR2 is YYREEE (reference sequence). The full variable domain, its missing parts supplied by reference TRBV5-4 and TRBJ1-2, is ETGVTQSPTHLIKTRGQQVTLRCSSQSGHNTVSWYQQALGQGPQFIFQYYREEENGRGNFPPRFSGLQFPNYSSELNVNALELDDSALYLCASSFQDILYGYTFGSGTRLTVV.

The CDR3 DNA reads TGTGCCAGCAGCCAAAGATCTGGTTCGGGGTTCGAGCAGTACTTC. This translates into CASSQRSGSGFEQYF. The rearrangement joins TRBV11-1 to TRBJ2-7; D is perhaps TRBD2 (5 bases). The CDR3 has 15 amino acids. The germline CDR1 and CDR2 sequences are SGHAT and FQDESV (reference sequence). V shed 5 bases and J shed 6 bases, with 20 bases lying between them.

The rearrangement uses TRBV29-1 and TRBJ2-5, with no clear D. The ends were cut back, 5 bases at V and 5 bases at J, with 6 bases in the middle. This CDR3 has 10 residues. Looked up from germline, CDR1 is SQVTM and CDR2 is ANQGSEA. In nucleotides, the CDR3 is TGCAGCGTTCTCCGGGAGACCCAGTACTTC. Amino acids: CSVLRETQYF.

On this clone itself: The same CDR3 also results from other DNA sequences found in this sample. The gene calls are TRBV20-1 and TRBJ2-1, with D possibly matching TRBD1 (5 bases). There are 10 residues in the CDR3. V was clipped by 3 bases and J by 9 bases, with 6 bases between them. Germline assignment: CDR1 DFQATT and CDR2 SNEGSKA (reference sequence). In DNA form, the CDR3 reads TGCAGTGCTAGTAGGGGTGAGCAGTTCTTC. The encoded protein is CSASRGEQFF.

The chain combines TRBV7-9 with TRBJ2-3, with D unclear. CDR1 and CDR2 from the germline V gene are SEHNR and FQNEAQ (reference sequence). CDR3 length: 13 residues. Deletions cut 1 base from V and 11 bases from J, with 13 bases between. CDR3 sequence: CASSLGIGFKQYF. CDR3 DNA: TGTGCCAGCAGCTTAGGCATCGGGTTTAAGCAGTATTTT. Based on the CDR3 plus reference TRBV7-9 and TRBJ2-3, the full variable domain is DTGVSQNPRHKITKRGQNVTFRCDPISEHNRLYWYRQTLGQGPEFLTYFQNEAQLEKSRLLSDRFSAERPKGSFSTLEIQRTEQGDSAMYLCASSLGIGFKQYFGPGTRLTVL.

This chain connects TRBV21-1 to TRBJ2-7. TRBV21-1 is listed as a pseudogene. The CDR3 runs to 16 residues. CDR3 protein: CASSKEGGRGYNEQYF. The CDR3 DNA is TGTGCCAGCAGCAAAGAGGGAGGTAGGGGGTACAACGAGCAGTACTTC.

The CDR3 is CASSWEVFGEAQYF. The CDR3 DNA reads TGTGCCAGCAGCTGGGAGGTATTTGGTGAGGCCCAGTACTTC. V gene TRBV11-1 combines with J gene TRBJ2-5; possibly TRBD2 for D (6 bases). V lost 4 bases and J lost 9, with 18 bases in between. Germline V gives CDR1 SGHAT, CDR2 FQDESV (reference sequence). This CDR3 is 14 amino acids long.

This clone was seen more than once but under ten times. The chain employs TRBV5-5 and TRBJ2-6, with D tentatively TRBD1 (6 bases). CDR3 length: 18 amino acids. Germline CDR1 is SGHKS and CDR2 is YYEKEE (reference sequence). The V gene lost 6 bases and the J gene lost 1 base, with 20 bases spanning the gap. CDR3 amino acids: CASNPSAGDRSGANVLTF. CDR3 in DNA: TGTGCCAGCAACCCATCGGCAGGGGATCGGTCTGGGGCCAACGTCCTGACTTTC. Supplemented by reference TRBV5-5 and TRBJ2-6, the full variable domain reads DAGVTQSPTHLIKTRGQQVTLRCSPISGHKSVSWYQQVLGQGPQFIFQYYEKEERGRGNFPDRFSARQFPNYSSELNVNALLLGDSALYLCASNPSAGDRSGANVLTFGAGSRLTVL.

V is TRBV9 and J is TRBJ1-4; the match to TRBD1 covers 8 bases. The CDR3 loop spans 15 amino acids. The V gene end was trimmed by 0 bases and the J gene end by 8 bases; junction bases not matched to a gene: 6. CDR1 is SGDLS, CDR2 YYNGEE, per germline. The DNA of the CDR3 is TGTGCCAGCAGCGTAGGTCAGGGGGCCAAGGAAAAACTGTTTTTT. Protein sequence: CASSVGQGAKEKLFF.

The chain employs TRBV5-1 and TRBJ2-5; 10 bases map to TRBD2. The CDR3 consists of 17 residues. Germline CDR1 is SGHRS and CDR2 is YFSETQ. Germline trimming cut 5 bases from V and 3 bases from J; bases unmatched to any gene: 13. The CDR3 is CASSSPGTSAPKETQYF. The CDR3 DNA reads as TGCGCCAGCAGTTCACCCGGGACTAGCGCGCCGAAAGAGACCCAGTACTTC.

This chain connects TRBV5-4 to TRBJ2-5; no clear D. This CDR3 has 13 residues. Germline V lookup: CDR1 SGHNT, CDR2 YYREEE (reference sequence). V lost 4 bases and J lost 1, with 8 bases in between. DNA of the CDR3: TGTGCCAGCAGCAAACCCTCCCAAGAGACCCAGTACTTC. As protein: CASSKPSQETQYF.

The CDR3 spells CSVVHYRLAGDPDTQYF. In DNA, the CDR3 is TGCAGCGTTGTCCACTACCGACTAGCGGGGGACCCAGATACGCAGTATTTT. V is TRBV29-1 and J is TRBJ2-3; 12 positions agree with TRBD2. Trimming removed 4 bases from V and 4 bases from J; junction bases left unmatched: 12. The CDR3 spans 17 residues. The germline V gene has CDR1 SQVTM and CDR2 ANQGSEA.

The chain is built from TRBV21-1 and TRBJ1-2; the table names TRBD1, a call not compared with the DNA. TRBV21-1 is an annotated pseudogene. This CDR3 comprises 17 residues. The CDR3 sequence is CASCPPFRGTGGDGYTF. CDR3 sequence (DNA): TGTGCCAGCTGCCCTCCCTTTAGAGGGACAGGGGGCGATGGCTACACCTTC.

CDR3 DNA sequence: TGTGCCAGCAGTTACCCCCTGTCTGGGGATTGGGGGGGTTTGGCCAAAAACATTCAGTACTTC. Translation: CASSYPLSGDWGGLAKNIQYF. The chain uses TRBV6-2 or TRBV6-3 and TRBJ2-4, with 7 positions matching TRBD2. The J segment lost 1 base and the V segment lost 2 bases, leaving 20 bases of the junction unmatched. Per the germline V gene, CDR1 is MNHEY and CDR2 is SVGEGT. CDR3 length: 21 residues.

This clone has only a few counts. The chain is built from TRBV7-2 and TRBJ1-4; 8 bases agree with TRBD1. The ends lost 4 bases at V and 4 bases at J; junction bases unmatched: 8. Per the germline V gene, CDR1 is SGHTA and CDR2 is FQGNSA. The CDR3 covers 16 residues. CDR3 DNA sequence: TGTGCCAGCAGCTCACAGGGGGGGGTGGGTAATGAAAAACTGTTTTTT. As protein: CASSSQGGVGNEKLFF.